Each of the 9 T cell receptor beta chains below was sequenced from the same sample in a study of blood T cell repertoires in COVID-19 (dated by TCRdb to 2018 to 2020). Library preparation employed the immunoSEQ multiplex PCR assay. TCRdb mirrors the immuneACCESS table, restricted to in-frame sequences. Some clones are absent from its copies; in checked studies, under half trace to an unresolved V gene, and the reason for the others is unknown. For this sample there are approximately 110,000 clones; 70% to 90% appear just once. The ten largest clones capture 0.88% of the sample. The sample consisted of peripheral blood. The receptors were sampled from a woman between 50 and 59 years old with active or convalescent COVID-19.

The rearrangement uses TRBV7-9 and TRBJ2-1, with D possibly matching TRBD1 (6 bases). Per the germline V gene, CDR1 is SEHNR and CDR2 is FQNEAQ (reference sequence). The CDR3 length is 14 residues. Trimming left V 5 bases short and J 2 bases short, with 10 bases between. CDR3 DNA sequence: TGTGCCAGCAGCATATCAGGGGCCTACAATGAGCAGTTCTTC. It codes for CASSISGAYNEQFF.

V gene TRBV18 combines with J gene TRBJ2-1; TRBD2 aligns across 7 bases. This CDR3 is 17 amino acids long. The J segment lost 4 bases and the V segment lost 3 bases, leaving 12 bases of the junction unmatched. The V gene's germline CDR1 is KGHSH and CDR2 LQKENI. The DNA of the CDR3 is TGTGCCAGCTCACCGCCTAGCGGAGCCGATAATTACAATGAGCAGTTCTTC. Amino acids: CASSPPSGADNYNEQFF.

The chain couples TRBV9 to TRBJ2-7; 12 bases are shared with TRBD2. CDR3 length: 19 amino acids. CDR1 and CDR2 from the germline V gene are SGDLS and YYNGEE. After removal of 1 base from V and 1 base from J, the junction contained 12 bases not matched to a gene. The CDR3 DNA is TGTGCCAGCAGCGTACCCCTCCGGACTAGCGGGAAGGTATCCTACGAGCAGTACTTC. Protein product: CASSVPLRTSGKVSYEQYF.

The sample holds one count of this clone. CDR3 sequence (DNA): TGTGCCAGCAGTTATGGACAGGACAACTCTGGAAACACCATATATTTT. It is translated as CASSYGQDNSGNTIYF. The chain uses TRBV6-5 and TRBJ1-3; 7 bases fit TRBD1. The J segment lost 0 bases and the V segment lost 3 bases, leaving 5 bases of the junction unmatched. The V gene's germline CDR1 is MNHEY and CDR2 SVGAGI. The CDR3 is made up of 16 amino acids.

The chain joins TRBV5-1 to TRBJ2-7; D not resolved. Trimming shortened V by 2 bases and J by 0 bases, and 12 bases separated the two germline ends. The germline CDR1 and CDR2 sequences are SGHRS and YFSETQ. The CDR3 totals 15 residues. CDR3 bases: TGCGCCAGCAGCTTAGGCGGTCTCAGCTCCTACGAGCAGTACTTC. This gives the protein CASSLGGLSSYEQYF.

The chain employs TRBV21-1 and TRBJ2-3; the D segment call TRBD2 is taken from the table without a DNA check. TRBV21-1 is designated a pseudogene. The CDR3 sequence is 14 residues long. The CDR3 DNA sequence: TGTGCCAGCAGCCTGGCGGGGCGCACAGATACGCAGTATTTT. It yields the protein CASSLAGRTDTQYF.

CDR3 coding DNA: TGTGCCAGTAGTGAAACAGGAATAGATACGCAGTATTTT. Translation gives CASSETGIDTQYF. V is TRBV19 and J is TRBJ2-3, with D perhaps matching TRBD1 (5 bases). This CDR3 spans 13 amino acids. The ends were cut back, 5 bases at V and 5 bases at J, with 11 bases in the middle. Germline values: CDR1 LNHDA, CDR2 SQIVND (reference sequence). The entire variable domain, with the rest obtained from reference TRBV19 and TRBJ2-3, is as follows: DGGITQSPKYLFRKEGQNVTLSCEQNLNHDAMYWYRQDPGQGLRLIYYSQIVNDFQKGDIAEGYSVSREKKESFPLTVTSAQKNPTAFYLCASSETGIDTQYFGPGTRLTVL.

This chain connects TRBV28 to TRBJ2-3, with 9 bases fitting TRBD2. CDR1 is MDHEN, CDR2 SYDVKM, per germline. The CDR3 has 18 amino acids. Germline trimming cut 3 bases from V and 2 bases from J; bases unmatched to any gene: 12. CDR3 DNA: TGTGCCAGCAGTTTCCCTGAGAGACTAGCGGAAAACACAGATACGCAGTATTTT. It yields the protein CASSFPERLAENTDTQYF.

This chain uses TRBV11-3 with TRBJ2-2, with TRBD2 as a possible D gene (7 bases). Trimming took off 6 bases at V and 5 bases at J, with 13 bases between the two ends. This CDR3 contains 14 residues. Per the germline V gene, CDR1 is SGHNT and CDR2 is YENEEA. Here the CDR3 reads CASSPGGRTGELFF. DNA for the CDR3: TGTGCCAGCAGTCCCGGGGGGCGTACCGGGGAGCTGTTTTTT.